This TCR beta chain was found in a study of blood T cell repertoires in COVID-19. Study at large: From T cells, B-cell-depleted T cells, or PBMCs came the material, which was cDNA or gDNA.

In the study's own analysis: How many nucleated cells were present was estimated from reference gene primer amplification. The protocol was immunoSEQ multiplex PCR, while the TCRdb copy is restricted to in-frame clones and leaves out a portion. V and J calls and clone size come straight from that table; D and trimming were deduced from the DNA. The sample carries approximately 250,000 clones, approximately 86% recorded once. Germline CDR1 reads SQVTM; CDR2 reads ANQGSEA. The CDR3 contains 13 residues. V lost 6 bases, J lost 1 base, and 3 bases stayed unmatched. Notes on this clone: The identical CDR3 is also encoded by other nucleotide sequences in the sample.

Sequences were obtained from peripheral blood. The chain carries TRBV29-1 and TRBJ1-2; 9 nucleotides match TRBD1. The TCR originated in a woman in her sixties or seventies with active or convalescent COVID-19. CDR3 sequence (DNA): TGCAGCGTGCGGACAGGGGATAACTATGGCTACACCTTC. Its translation is CSVRTGDNYGYTF. The full variable domain, its missing parts supplied by reference TRBV29-1 and TRBJ1-2, is SAVISQKPSRDICQRGTSLTIQCQVDSQVTMMFWYRQQPGQSLTLIATANQGSEATYESGFVIDKFPISRPNLTFSTLTVSNMSPEDSSIYLCSVRTGDNYGYTFGSGTRLTVV.